This is a list of T cell receptor beta chains from one sample in a study of blood T cell repertoires in COVID-19. Libraries were prepared by immunoSEQ multiplex PCR; TCRdb keeps only in-frame clonotypes and omits some of them. This sample yields 150,000 to 200,000 clones, of which over 75% are seen a single time; roughly 12% belongs to the top ten. Sequencing was performed on peripheral blood. Receptor source: a man in his fifties or sixties who had recovered from COVID-19. Each CDR3 is given with its conserved first and last residue. A D gene is named only where the DNA matches it firmly. Clone size, where shown, is once, few, many, or a class for clones that have expanded.

J gene	clone size	D gene	V gene	CDR3 protein	CDR3 DNA
TRBJ2-2	NA	NA	TRBV19	CASSRRGGNTGELFF	TGTGCCAGTAGTAGGAGAGGGGGGAACACCGGGGAGCTGTTTTTT
TRBJ1-2	NA	NA	TRBV5-1	CASSLGAQAFYGYTF	TGCGCCAGCAGCTTGGGGGCCCAAGCTTTCTATGGCTACACCTTC
TRBJ2-3	NA	TRBD1	TRBV5-5	CASSLRQGNTDTQYF	TGTGCCAGCAGCCTCCGACAGGGGAACACAGATACGCAGTATTTT
TRBJ2-2	NA	NA	TRBV30	CAWSVQQVAGELFF	TGTGCCTGGAGTGTACAGCAGGTCGCCGGGGAGCTGTTTTTT
TRBJ2-1	NA	NA	TRBV6-1	CASSEGVGGDVYNEQFF	TGTGCCAGCAGTGAGGGGGTAGGCGGGGATGTTTACAATGAGCAGTTCTTC
TRBJ2-2	NA	TRBD1	TRBV5-1	CASSPGTVNTGELFF	TGCGCCAGCAGCCCCGGGACAGTGAACACCGGGGAGCTGTTTTTT
TRBJ2-1	NA	NA	TRBV7-7	CASSLERDGRSEQFF	TGTGCCAGCAGCTTAGAAAGGGACGGGAGATCTGAGCAGTTCTTC
TRBJ2-5	NA	NA	TRBV19	CASSINRAETQYF	TGTGCCAGTAGTATTAACAGGGCGGAGACCCAGTACTTC
TRBJ2-1	once	TRBD2	TRBV5-1	CASSRAEAGAGYNEQFF	TGCGCCAGCAGCAGAGCCGAAGCGGGGGCGGGGTACAATGAGCAGTTCTTC
TRBJ2-7	NA	NA	TRBV7-6	CASSLGAGRYEQYF	TGTGCCAGCAGCTTAGGTGCAGGGAGGTACGAGCAGTACTTC
TRBJ1-1	NA	NA	TRBV19	CASSMSESTEAFF	TGTGCCAGTAGTATGTCAGAAAGCACTGAAGCTTTCTTT
TRBJ2-1	NA	TRBD2	TRBV11-2	CASSFSGRGSYNEQFF	TGTGCCAGCAGCTTCAGCGGGAGGGGGTCCTACAATGAGCAGTTCTTC
TRBJ2-1	NA	TRBD1	TRBV5-5	CASSSGQGGFNEQFF	TGTGCCAGCAGCTCGGGACAGGGGGGATTCAATGAGCAGTTCTTC
TRBJ1-3	NA	NA	TRBV6-5	CASSSGGYTIYF	TGTGCCAGCAGTAGTGGAGGCTACACCATATATTTT
TRBJ1-1	NA	NA	TRBV2	CASSRTFNTEAFF	TGTGCCAGCAGTCGGACATTCAACACTGAAGCTTTCTTT
TRBJ2-1	NA	NA	TRBV15	CATSRDQLEYNEQFF	TGTGCCACCAGCAGAGATCAACTAGAGTACAATGAGCAGTTCTTC
TRBJ2-2	NA	NA	TRBV7-2	CASTTYLNTGELFF	TGTGCCAGCACTACCTACCTGAACACCGGGGAGCTGTTTTTT
TRBJ2-4	NA	TRBD2	TRBV19	CASNAGGIQYF	TGTGCCAGTAATGCGGGAGGCATTCAGTACTTC
TRBJ2-7	NA	TRBD1	TRBV7-8	CASSLPTGYRYEQYF	TGTGCCAGCAGCCTTCCGACAGGGTATCGGTACGAGCAGTACTTC
TRBJ1-1	NA	NA	TRBV5-1	CASSLAGMNTEAFF	TGCGCCAGCAGCTTGGCTGGCATGAACACTGAAGCTTTCTTT
TRBJ1-2	NA	TRBD1	TRBV5-1	CASSMQGEYGYTF	TGCGCCAGCAGCATGCAGGGGGAGTATGGCTACACCTTC